This T cell receptor (beta chain) appears in the sequencing data of a study of siplizumab effects on memory and regulatory T cells. Profiled with immunoSEQ multiplex PCR; TCRdb holds only in-frame clones, not every one. The data contain 100,000 or so clones, under 95% of them singletons. The CDR3 consists of 16 residues. V lost 4 bases, J lost 4 bases, and 10 bases stayed unmatched. Germline V gives CDR1 SGHTA, CDR2 FQGTGA. The TCR was taken from a human donor in good health. The sample taken for sequencing was Tregs sorted from blood. The chain is built from TRBV7-3 and TRBJ2-1, with 7 bases lining up with TRBD2. The CDR3 DNA sequence: TGTGCCAGCAGCTGGCAGGGAGGGTCGCGATACAATGAGCAGTTCTTC. The encoded protein is CASSWQGGSRYNEQFF.